This T cell receptor (beta chain) was sequenced for a study of cytomegalovirus exposure and HLA in healthy donors. CDR1 is MNHNS and CDR2 is SASEGT in the germline V gene. This CDR3 is built from 14 residues. Trimming took 6 bases from V and 5 from J, leaving 14 bases between them. The repertoire was sequenced with immunoSEQ multiplex PCR; TCRdb's copy has only in-frame clones and lacks some. The sample yields about 250,000 clones, roughly 87% seen once. The 120-subject validation cohort, separate from the 666-subject first cohort, included the donors. The specimen sequenced was PBMCs. The TCR sequence derives from a man between 18 and 35 years old in good health and CMV-seropositive. J is TRBJ2-1 and V is TRBV6-1; D is perhaps TRBD1 (6 bases). The CDR3 spells CASSRQETDNEQFF. The CDR3 DNA follows: TGTGCCAGCAGCAGACAGGAGACTGACAATGAGCAGTTCTTC.